Below are 27 T cell receptor beta chains sequenced from a single sample in a study of blood T cell repertoires in COVID-19. Sequenced by immunoSEQ multiplex PCR; TCRdb stores in-frame clones only, minus some. Among about 670,000 clones, 80% to 90% were seen once, and the ten largest hold roughly 0.26%. The sample comprised peripheral blood. All receptors derive from a woman in her late teens or twenties with acute or convalescent COVID-19.

The gene calls are TRBV6-1 and TRBJ1-4; no definite D call. CDR3 size: 12 residues. The germline V gene encodes CDR1 MNHNS and CDR2 SASEGT. V lost 0 bases and J lost 8, with 4 bases in between. The CDR3: CASSEAREKLFF. The CDR3 nucleotides read TGTGCCAGCAGTGAAGCTCGGGAAAAACTGTTTTTT.

This clone was seen only once. The J gene is TRBJ1-1, the V gene TRBV25-1, with a weak D call TRBD1 (6 bases). CDR3 size: 10 residues. CDR1 is MGHDK and CDR2 is SYGVNS in the germline V gene. Trimming cost V 6 bases and J 8 bases, with 7 bases left between them. For the CDR3, the DNA is TGTGCCAGCAGCCAGGGGGAAGCTTTCTTT. Translated, it gives CASSQGEAFF.

V gene TRBV6-1 combines with J gene TRBJ2-1; possible D gene TRBD2, 6 bases. V was pared by 2 bases and J by 6 bases, with 14 bases between. Per germline, CDR1 MNHNS and CDR2 SASEGT. The CDR3 spans 15 residues. The CDR3 region is CASSEKLGGGNEQFF. The DNA for the CDR3 is TGTGCCAGCAGTGAAAAATTGGGGGGAGGCAATGAGCAGTTCTTC.

This chain links TRBV6-6 with TRBJ1-2, with D tentatively TRBD1 (5 bases). V dropped 5 bases and J dropped 5 bases, with 18 bases sitting between them. Germline V gives CDR1 MNHNY, CDR2 SVGAGI (reference sequence). The CDR3 has 15 amino acids. This CDR3 reads CASSQAPGGGYGYTF. DNA for the CDR3: TGTGCCAGCAGTCAAGCCCCGGGGGGAGGGTATGGCTACACCTTC.

The chain recombines TRBV13 with TRBJ1-2; TRBD1 matches 7 bases. Per germline, CDR1 PRHDT and CDR2 FYEKMQ (reference sequence). Trimming removed 5 bases from V and 1 base from J; junction bases left unmatched: 7. The CDR3 length is 15 residues. The CDR3 region has the DNA TGTGCCAGCAGCCGAAGGGACAGAGTTAACTATGGCTACACCTTC. Its translation is CASSRRDRVNYGYTF.

The chain joins TRBV14 to TRBJ2-3, with TRBD2 identical over 9 bases. Germline V gene sequence: CDR1 SGHDN, CDR2 FVKESK. Losses at the gene ends were 6 bases for V and 3 bases for J; bases not matched to a gene: 19. The length of the CDR3 is 19 residues. The CDR3 sequence is CASSLGGTSLELFTDTQYF. The CDR3 DNA is TGTGCCAGCAGTCTCGGGGGGACTAGCCTAGAACTTTTTACAGATACGCAGTATTTT. Drawing the rest from reference TRBV14 and TRBJ2-3, the complete variable domain is EAGVTQFPSHSVIEKGQTVTLRCDPISGHDNLYWYRRVMGKEIKFLLHFVKESKQDESGMPNNRFLAERTGGTYSTLKVQPAELEDSGVYFCASSLGGTSLELFTDTQYFGPGTRLTVL.

This chain links TRBV19 with TRBJ1-1, with a weak D call TRBD1 (6 bases). Germline CDR1 LNHDA, CDR2 SQIVND (reference sequence). The length of the CDR3 is 17 residues. Trimming removed 7 bases at V and 0 bases at J, with 21 bases between. The CDR3 loop is CASTRGHMENMNTEAFF. The CDR3, as DNA: TGTGCCAGTACGAGGGGACACATGGAGAACATGAACACTGAAGCTTTCTTT.

V is TRBV3-1 (or the pseudogene TRBV3-2) and J is TRBJ1-2; possible D gene TRBD1, 5 bases. CDR1 is LGHDT, CDR2 YNNKEL, per germline (reference sequence). Between the trimmed V and J ends, which lost 6 bases and 2 bases, there was a span of 10 bases. The CDR3 length is 13 residues. CDR3 sequence reads: CASSLQENYGYTF. DNA of the CDR3: TGTGCCAGCAGTCTACAGGAGAACTATGGCTACACCTTC.

The genes are TRBV6-6 and TRBJ2-2; D possibly corresponds to TRBD1 (5 bases). The CDR3 spans 15 residues. The V and J ends lost 6 bases and 3 bases respectively, with 14 bases between them. Germline assignment: CDR1 MNHNY and CDR2 SVGAGI (reference sequence). CDR3 sequence: CASSPLRDDTGELFF. The DNA of the CDR3 is TGTGCCAGCAGCCCCCTCAGGGATGACACCGGGGAGCTGTTTTTT.

The rearrangement joins TRBV4-1 to TRBJ2-3; TRBD2 matches at 8 bases. The CDR3 runs to 16 residues. Trimming took 1 base from V and 2 from J; bases not matched to a gene: 5. Looked up from germline, CDR1 is MGHRA and CDR2 is YSYEKL. Here the CDR3 DNA reads TGCGCCAGCAGCCAAGCAGGTAGCGGGGACACAGATACGCAGTATTTT. It yields the protein CASSQAGSGDTDTQYF.

The chain is built from TRBV27 and TRBJ1-2, with D unresolved. Germline CDR1 MNHEY, CDR2 SMNVEV (reference sequence). Trimming left V 0 bases short and J 5 bases short, with 25 bases between. The CDR3 spans 19 residues. The CDR3 spells CASSLSVGQPGRFWYGYTF. In DNA form, the CDR3 reads TGTGCCAGCAGTTTATCAGTTGGGCAGCCAGGTCGCTTCTGGTATGGCTACACCTTC.

The chain links TRBV7-9 to TRBJ1-1; no clear D gene. Germline assignment: CDR1 SEHNR and CDR2 FQNEAQ (reference sequence). The germline V and J ends were trimmed by 2 bases and 0 bases, with 7 bases remaining between them. The CDR3 spans 14 residues. The CDR3 reads CASSLYSMNTEAFF. In DNA, the CDR3 is TGTGCCAGCAGCTTATACAGCATGAACACTGAAGCTTTCTTT. Full variable domain (outside the CDR3, taken from reference TRBV7-9 and TRBJ1-1): DTGVSQNPRHKITKRGQNVTFRCDPISEHNRLYWYRQTLGQGPEFLTYFQNEAQLEKSRLLSDRFSAERPKGSFSTLEIQRTEQGDSAMYLCASSLYSMNTEAFFGQGTRLTVV.

The chain links TRBV4-1 to TRBJ1-5; D is uncertain. Germline assignment: CDR1 MGHRA and CDR2 YSYEKL. The V gene lost 2 bases and the J gene lost 0 bases, with 8 bases spanning the gap. CDR3 size: 15 residues. DNA of the CDR3: TGCGCCAGCAGCCAATGGCACCATAGCAATCAGCCCCAGCATTTT. It is translated as CASSQWHHSNQPQHF.

V gene TRBV30 combines with J gene TRBJ2-7; weak D call: TRBD2 (6 bases). Germline V gene sequence: CDR1 GTSNPN, CDR2 SVGIG (reference sequence). This CDR3 is 13 amino acids long. CDR3 sequence reads: CAFGGSSSYEQYF. The CDR3 bases are TGTGCTTTCGGAGGGAGTTCCTCCTACGAGCAGTACTTC.

Note on this clone: This specimen includes other DNA sequences encoding the same CDR3. The V and J genes are TRBV9 and TRBJ1-5; D is unclear. V was clipped by 2 bases and J by 1 base, with 10 bases between them. The V gene's germline CDR1 is SGDLS and CDR2 YYNGEE. The CDR3 contains 15 residues. The CDR3 DNA reads as TGTGCCAGCAGCGTGGGCCCTGGGAGCAATCAGCCCCAGCATTTT. It is translated as CASSVGPGSNQPQHF.

This clone was seen only once. This chain uses TRBV4-3 with TRBJ1-5, with 8 bases lining up with TRBD1. The CDR3 extends over 15 amino acids. Per the germline V gene, CDR1 is LGHNA and CDR2 is YSLEER. The V gene end was trimmed by 0 bases and the J gene end by 7 bases; junction bases not matched to a gene: 5. The CDR3 DNA follows: TGCGCCAGCAGCCAAGAGCAGGGGGCTTGGCAGCCCCAGCATTTT. It encodes CASSQEQGAWQPQHF.

V gene TRBV7-3 combines with J gene TRBJ1-1, with 11 positions matching TRBD1. Germline values: CDR1 SGHTA, CDR2 FQGTGA. The J segment lost 4 bases and the V segment lost 5 bases, leaving 6 bases of the junction unmatched. The CDR3 is made up of 15 amino acids. This chain's CDR3 is CASSLAGTGGTEAFF. The CDR3 DNA sequence: TGTGCCAGCAGCCTAGCTGGGACAGGGGGCACTGAAGCTTTCTTT.

This clone was found a few times. This rearrangement joins TRBV21-1 to TRBJ2-4; TRBD2 is the table's D call, not checked against the DNA. TRBV21-1 constitutes a pseudogene. The CDR3 runs to 15 residues. This CDR3 is CASNARTSGSNIQYF. CDR3 DNA: TGTGCCAGCAACGCAAGGACTAGCGGGTCAAACATTCAGTACTTC.

This clone was detected a few times. The chain couples TRBV25-1 to TRBJ2-1; 8 positions agree with TRBD1. The V gene's germline CDR1 is MGHDK and CDR2 SYGVNS. V lost 1 base, J lost 1 base, and 6 bases stayed unmatched. This CDR3 region has 17 residues. The CDR3 region is CASSESRGRISYNEQFF. The CDR3 nucleotides are TGTGCCAGCAGTGAATCCAGGGGGCGGATATCCTACAATGAGCAGTTCTTC.

This chain joins TRBV6-2 or TRBV6-3 and TRBJ2-7, with unresolved D. CDR1 is MNHEY and CDR2 is SVGEGT in the germline V gene. CDR3 size: 13 residues. V gave up 2 bases and J gave up 2 bases, with 7 bases separating them. The CDR3 sequence is CASSYESPYEQYF. CDR3 bases: TGTGCCAGCAGTTACGAAAGCCCCTACGAGCAGTACTTC.

The chain uses TRBV7-9 and TRBJ2-7; 7 nucleotides line up with TRBD1. V was pared by 3 bases and J by 5 bases, with 1 base of the junction left unmatched. Germline CDR1 and CDR2: SEHNR and FQNEAQ (reference sequence). CDR3 length: 12 amino acids. CDR3 coding DNA: TGTGCCAGCAGCTTCGGACAGGACGAGCAGTACTTC. Protein: CASSFGQDEQYF.

This chain uses TRBV13 with TRBJ1-1; D remains ambiguous. This CDR3 spans 13 amino acids. CDR1 and CDR2 (germline): PRHDT, FYEKMQ (reference sequence). The germline V and J ends were trimmed by 8 bases and 3 bases, with 13 bases remaining between them. The CDR3: CASLGGRDTEAFF. In DNA, the CDR3 is TGTGCCAGCCTGGGAGGGCGGGACACTGAAGCTTTCTTT.

The chain joins TRBV12-3 or TRBV12-4 to TRBJ2-3; D is possibly TRBD2 (5 bases). V dropped 6 bases and J dropped 2 bases, with 9 bases sitting between them. This CDR3 spans 13 amino acids. This CDR3 reads CASSPRATDTQYF. CDR3 coding DNA: TGTGCCAGCAGCCCGCGGGCCACAGATACGCAGTATTTT.

The J gene is TRBJ1-5, the V gene TRBV28; D is ambiguous. The CDR3 covers 15 residues. Trimming took 2 bases from V and 0 from J, leaving 8 bases between them. The germline CDR1 and CDR2 sequences are MDHEN and SYDVKM. CDR3 sequence: CASSLREGSNQPQHF. The CDR3 nucleotides are TGTGCCAGCAGTTTACGGGAGGGTAGCAATCAGCCCCAGCATTTT.

The rearrangement uses TRBV19 and TRBJ2-2; 8 nucleotides line up with TRBD1. CDR3 length: 16 amino acids. Looked up from germline, CDR1 is LNHDA and CDR2 is SQIVND (reference sequence). J lost 3 bases, V lost 4 bases, and 7 bases had no gene match. The DNA for the CDR3 is TGTGCCAGTAGTACCAGGGGGCGCGGTGACACCGGGGAGCTGTTTTTT. It yields the protein CASSTRGRGDTGELFF.

The rearrangement uses TRBV21-1 and TRBJ2-1; no DNA check was done on the table's D call, TRBD1. TRBV21-1 is a documented pseudogene. CDR3 length: 16 amino acids. CDR3 region: CASSTYRGGSYNEQFF. The CDR3 region has the DNA TGTGCCAGCAGCACTTACAGGGGAGGATCCTACAATGAGCAGTTCTTC.

This chain uses TRBV13 with TRBJ2-1; 7 positions agree with TRBD2. CDR1 and CDR2 (germline): PRHDT, FYEKMQ (reference sequence). The J segment lost 8 bases and the V segment lost 1 base, leaving 5 bases of the junction unmatched. This CDR3 comprises 14 residues. The CDR3 loop reads CASSLAGGRYEQFF. CDR3 in DNA: TGTGCCAGCAGCTTAGCGGGGGGAAGATATGAGCAGTTCTTC. Full variable domain (missing parts from reference TRBV13 and TRBJ2-1): AAGVIQSPRHLIKEKRETATLKCYPIPRHDTVYWYQQGPGQDPQFLISFYEKMQSDKGSIPDRFSAQQFSDYHSELNMSSLELGDSALYFCASSLAGGRYEQFFGPGTRLTVL.